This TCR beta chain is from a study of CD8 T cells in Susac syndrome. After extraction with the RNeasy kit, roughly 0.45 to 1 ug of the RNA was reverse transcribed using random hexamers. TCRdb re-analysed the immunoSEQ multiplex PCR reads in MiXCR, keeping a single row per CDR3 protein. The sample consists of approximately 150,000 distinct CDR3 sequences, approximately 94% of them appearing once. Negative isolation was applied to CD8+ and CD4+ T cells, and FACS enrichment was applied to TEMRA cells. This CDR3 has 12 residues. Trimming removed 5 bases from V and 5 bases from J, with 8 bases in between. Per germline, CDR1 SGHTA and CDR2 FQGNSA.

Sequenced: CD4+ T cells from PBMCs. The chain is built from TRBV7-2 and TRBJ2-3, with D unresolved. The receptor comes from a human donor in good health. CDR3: CASSPWGDTQYF. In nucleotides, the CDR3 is TGTGCCAGCAGCCCGTGGGGAGATACGCAGTATTTT. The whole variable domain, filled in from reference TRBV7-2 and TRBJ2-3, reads GAGVSQSPSNKVTEKGKDVELRCDPISGHTALYWYRQSLGQGLEFLIYFQGNSAPDKSGLPSDRFSAERTGGSVSTLTIQRTQQEDSAVYLCASSPWGDTQYFGPGTRLTVL.